Below, 7 T cell receptor beta chains from the same sample are listed, as sequenced in a study of blood T cell repertoires in COVID-19. Here immunoSEQ multiplex PCR was the method, and the copy in TCRdb shows in-frame clones only, minus some. In the table there are around 230,000 clones, 65% to 85% of which are singletons. Sequences were obtained from peripheral blood. The receptors here all came from a man between 40 and 49 years old with acute or convalescent COVID-19.

The chain recombines TRBV6-2 or TRBV6-3 with TRBJ1-2; TRBD1 agrees at 7 bases. Per the germline V gene, CDR1 is MNHEY and CDR2 is SVGEGT. V shed 2 bases, J shed 6 bases, and the junction held 9 bases outside the gene matches. The CDR3 totals 15 residues. Here the CDR3 DNA reads TGTGCCAGCAGTTACATCCCTGACAGGGCGGATGGCTACACCTTC. Protein product: CASSYIPDRADGYTF.

This rearrangement joins TRBV9 to TRBJ2-3; TRBD2 matches at 10 bases. The CDR3 is made up of 19 amino acids. CDR1 SGDLS and CDR2 YYNGEE come from the germline V gene. The V segment lost 4 bases and the J segment 3 bases; nucleotides outside the gene matches: 17. CDR3 sequence reads: CASSPLRTSGSTGTDTQYF. CDR3 nucleotides: TGTGCCAGCAGCCCTCTGCGGACTAGCGGTTCCACGGGGACAGATACGCAGTATTTT.

This rearrangement joins TRBV5-4 to TRBJ2-5, with D perhaps matching TRBD2 (5 bases). Between the trimmed V and J ends, which lost 3 bases and 3 bases, there was a span of 9 bases. From germline, CDR1 is SGHNT and CDR2 YYREEE (reference sequence). The CDR3 covers 13 residues. DNA for the CDR3: TGTGCCAGCAGCTCTTTACTAGAAGAGACCCAGTACTTC. It yields the protein CASSSLLEETQYF.

CDR3 sequence reads: CASSIRGDRGRQPQHF. CDR3 DNA: TGTGCCAGTAGTATAAGGGGAGACAGGGGGCGGCAGCCCCAGCATTTT. The chain is built from TRBV19 and TRBJ1-5; 10 bases agree with TRBD1. J lost 7 bases, V lost 2 bases, and 8 bases had no gene match. The CDR3 is made up of 16 amino acids. Germline assignment: CDR1 LNHDA and CDR2 SQIVND (reference sequence).

The chain employs TRBV11-3 and TRBJ2-1, with 9 bases lining up with TRBD1. The CDR3 consists of 16 residues. Germline-derived CDR1 and CDR2 are SGHNT and YENEEA. The ends lost 1 base at V and 6 bases at J; junction bases unmatched: 7. The CDR3 bases are TGTGCCAGCAGCTTAGTTTCCGGGACAGGGAGCAATGAGCAGTTCTTC. Translation: CASSLVSGTGSNEQFF.

The genes are TRBV19 and TRBJ1-5; TRBD1 agrees at 8 bases. Germline trimming cut 4 bases from V and 2 bases from J; bases unmatched to any gene: 7. Germline V gene lookup returns CDR1 LNHDA and CDR2 SQIVND (reference sequence). This CDR3 contains 16 residues. This CDR3 is CASSTRTGPGNQPQHF. CDR3 nucleotides: TGTGCCAGTAGTACCCGGACAGGGCCTGGCAATCAGCCCCAGCATTTT.

The J gene is TRBJ2-1, the V gene TRBV4-2, with D possibly being TRBD2 (6 bases). Trimming left V 3 bases short and J 10 bases short, with 19 bases between. CDR1 is LGHNA and CDR2 is YNFKEQ in the germline V gene. The CDR3 length is 15 residues. The CDR3, as DNA: TGTGCCAGCAGCCACCCCGGGACTCCCGCCGGAGAGCAGTTCTTC. Its protein is CASSHPGTPAGEQFF.